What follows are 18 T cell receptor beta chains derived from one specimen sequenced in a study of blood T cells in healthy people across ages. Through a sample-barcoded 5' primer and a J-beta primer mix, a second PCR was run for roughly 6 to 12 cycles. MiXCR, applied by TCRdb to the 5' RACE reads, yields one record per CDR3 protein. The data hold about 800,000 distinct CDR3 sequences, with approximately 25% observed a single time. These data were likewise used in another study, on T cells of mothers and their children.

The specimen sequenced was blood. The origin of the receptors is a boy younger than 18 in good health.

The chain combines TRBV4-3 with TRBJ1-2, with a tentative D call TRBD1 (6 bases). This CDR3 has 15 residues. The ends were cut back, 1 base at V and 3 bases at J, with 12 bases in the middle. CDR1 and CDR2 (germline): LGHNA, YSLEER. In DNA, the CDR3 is TGCGCCAGCAGCCAAGTCGGGGCAGGGGACTATGGCTACACCTTC. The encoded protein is CASSQVGAGDYGYTF.

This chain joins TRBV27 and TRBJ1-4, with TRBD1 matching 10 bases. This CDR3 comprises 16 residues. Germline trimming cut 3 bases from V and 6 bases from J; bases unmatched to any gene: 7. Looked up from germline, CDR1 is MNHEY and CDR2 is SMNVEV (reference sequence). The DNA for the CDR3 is TGTGCCAGCAGTTTTACCGCCGGGACAGGGGATGAAAAACTGTTTTTT. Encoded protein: CASSFTAGTGDEKLFF.

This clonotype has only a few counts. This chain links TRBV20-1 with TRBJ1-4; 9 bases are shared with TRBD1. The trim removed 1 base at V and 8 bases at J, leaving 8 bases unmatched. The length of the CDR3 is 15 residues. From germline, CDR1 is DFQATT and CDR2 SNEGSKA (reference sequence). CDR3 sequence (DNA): TGCAGTGCTAGAGTCGCGGACAGGGGTGGAGAAAAACTGTTTTTT. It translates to CSARVADRGGEKLFF.

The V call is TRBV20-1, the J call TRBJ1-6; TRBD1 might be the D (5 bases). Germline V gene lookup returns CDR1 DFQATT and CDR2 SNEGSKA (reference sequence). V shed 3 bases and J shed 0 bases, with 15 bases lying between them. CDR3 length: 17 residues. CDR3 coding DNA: TGCAGTGCTAGGAGAACAGGAGTAGCCTCCTATAATTCACCCCTCCACTTT. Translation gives CSARRTGVASYNSPLHF.

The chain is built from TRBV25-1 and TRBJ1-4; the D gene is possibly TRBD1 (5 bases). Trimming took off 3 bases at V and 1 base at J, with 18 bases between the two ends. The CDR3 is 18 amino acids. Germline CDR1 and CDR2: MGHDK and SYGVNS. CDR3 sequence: CASSDWTGQGGTNEKLFF. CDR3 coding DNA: TGTGCCAGCAGTGATTGGACCGGGCAGGGCGGAACTAATGAAAAACTGTTTTTT. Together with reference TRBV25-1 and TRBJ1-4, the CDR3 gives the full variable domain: EADIYQTPRYLVIGTGKKITLECSQTMGHDKMYWYQQDPGMELHLIHYSYGVNSTEKGDLSSESTVSRIRTEHFPLTLESARPSHTSQYLCASSDWTGQGGTNEKLFFGSGTQLSVL.

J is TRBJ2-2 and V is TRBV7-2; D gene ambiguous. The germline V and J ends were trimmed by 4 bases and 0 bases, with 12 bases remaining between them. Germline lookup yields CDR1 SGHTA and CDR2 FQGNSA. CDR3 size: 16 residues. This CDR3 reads CASSSRTSSNTGELFF. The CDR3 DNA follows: TGTGCCAGCAGCTCGCGGACGTCCTCGAACACCGGGGAGCTGTTTTTT.

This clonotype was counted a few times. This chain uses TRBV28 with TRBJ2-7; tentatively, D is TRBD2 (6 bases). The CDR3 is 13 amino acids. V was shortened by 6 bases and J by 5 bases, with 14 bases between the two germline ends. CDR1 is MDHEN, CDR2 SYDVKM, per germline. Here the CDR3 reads CASSPGGGHEQYF. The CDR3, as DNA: TGTGCCAGCAGCCCTGGGGGAGGACACGAGCAGTACTTC.

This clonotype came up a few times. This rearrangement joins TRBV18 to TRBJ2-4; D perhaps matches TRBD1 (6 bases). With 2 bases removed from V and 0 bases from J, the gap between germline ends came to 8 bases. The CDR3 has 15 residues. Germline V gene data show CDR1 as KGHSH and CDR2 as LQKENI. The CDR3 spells CASSPDRTAKNIQYF. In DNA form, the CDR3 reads TGTGCCAGCTCACCAGACAGGACAGCCAAAAACATTCAGTACTTC.

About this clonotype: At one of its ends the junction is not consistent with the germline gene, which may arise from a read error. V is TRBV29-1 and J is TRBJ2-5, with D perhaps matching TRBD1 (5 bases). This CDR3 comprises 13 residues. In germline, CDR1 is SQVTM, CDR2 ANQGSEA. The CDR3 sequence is CSVGTTYQETQYF. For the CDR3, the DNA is TGCAGCGTTGGGACAACTTACCAAGAGACCCAGTACTTT.

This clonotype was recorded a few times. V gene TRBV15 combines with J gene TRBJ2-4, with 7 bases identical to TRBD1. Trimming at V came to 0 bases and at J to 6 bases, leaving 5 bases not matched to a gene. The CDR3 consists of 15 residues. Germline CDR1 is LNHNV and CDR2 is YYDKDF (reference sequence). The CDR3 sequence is CATSRDRGSGNIQYF. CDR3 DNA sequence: TGTGCCACCAGCAGAGACAGGGGGTCGGGAAACATTCAGTACTTC.

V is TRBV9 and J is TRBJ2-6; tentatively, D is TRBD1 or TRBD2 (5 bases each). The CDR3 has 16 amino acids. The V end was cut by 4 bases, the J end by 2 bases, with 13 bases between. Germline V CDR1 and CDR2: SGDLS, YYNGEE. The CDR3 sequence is CASSPSRGAGANVLTF. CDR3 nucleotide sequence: TGTGCCAGCAGCCCCTCGAGGGGAGCTGGGGCCAACGTCCTGACTTTC.

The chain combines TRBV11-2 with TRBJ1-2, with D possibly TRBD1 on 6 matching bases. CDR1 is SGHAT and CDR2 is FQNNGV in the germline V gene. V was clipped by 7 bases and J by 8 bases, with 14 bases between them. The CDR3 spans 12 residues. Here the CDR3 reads CASTHIGTGYTF. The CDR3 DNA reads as TGTGCCAGCACCCATATAGGGACAGGCTACACCTTC. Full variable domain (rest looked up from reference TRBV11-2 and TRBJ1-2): EAGVAQSPRYKIIEKRQSVAFWCNPISGHATLYWYQQILGQGPKLLIQFQNNGVVDDSQLPKDRFSAERLKGVDSTLKIQPAKLEDSAVYLCASTHIGTGYTFGSGTRLTVV.

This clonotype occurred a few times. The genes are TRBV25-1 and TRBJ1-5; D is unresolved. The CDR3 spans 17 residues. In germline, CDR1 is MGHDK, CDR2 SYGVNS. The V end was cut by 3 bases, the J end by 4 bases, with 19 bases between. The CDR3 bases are TGTGCCAGCAGTGACAATCAGTCCGGGCCGCAAAATCAGCCCCAGCATTTT. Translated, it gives CASSDNQSGPQNQPQHF.

The CDR3 region has the DNA TGTGCCAACCTGTGCCAGAATGAAAAACTGTTTTTT. This gives the protein CANLCQNEKLFF. The V and J genes are TRBV27 and TRBJ1-4; no definite D call. Germline CDR1 is MNHEY and CDR2 is SMNVEV (reference sequence). V was trimmed by 10 bases and J by 5 bases, leaving 11 bases between them. The CDR3 contains 12 residues.

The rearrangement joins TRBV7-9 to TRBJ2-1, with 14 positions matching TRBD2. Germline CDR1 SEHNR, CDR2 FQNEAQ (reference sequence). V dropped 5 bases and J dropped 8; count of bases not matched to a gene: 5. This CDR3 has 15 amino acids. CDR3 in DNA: TGTGCCAGCAGCCCGACTAGCGGGGGGGTCGATGAGCAGTTCTTC. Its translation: CASSPTSGGVDEQFF.

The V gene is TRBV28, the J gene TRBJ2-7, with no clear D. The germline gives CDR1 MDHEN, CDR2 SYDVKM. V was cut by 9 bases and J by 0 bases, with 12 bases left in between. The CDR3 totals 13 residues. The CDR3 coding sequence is TGTGCCAGTAACCGGGCCCCCTCCTACGAGCAGTACTTC. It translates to CASNRAPSYEQYF.

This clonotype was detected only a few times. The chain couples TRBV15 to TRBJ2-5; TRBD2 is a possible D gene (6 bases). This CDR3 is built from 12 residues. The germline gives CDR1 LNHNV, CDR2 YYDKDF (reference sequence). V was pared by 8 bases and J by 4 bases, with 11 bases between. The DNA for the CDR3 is TGTGCCACCTCTCTGGGGGGAGAGACCCAGTACTTC. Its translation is CATSLGGETQYF.

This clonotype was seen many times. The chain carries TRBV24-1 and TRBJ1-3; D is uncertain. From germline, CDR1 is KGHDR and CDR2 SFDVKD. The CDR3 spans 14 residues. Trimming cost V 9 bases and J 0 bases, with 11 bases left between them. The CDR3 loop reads CATRTGLSGNTIYF. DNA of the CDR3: TGTGCCACCCGTACGGGCCTCTCTGGAAACACCATATATTTT.